This T cell receptor beta chain was observed in a study of blood T cell repertoires in COVID-19. In the study overall: Sites in the United States, Italy and Spain provided acute and convalescent COVID-19 samples. Nucleic acid was either cDNA or gDNA, and it came from T cells, B-cell-depleted T cells, or PBMCs.

Sequenced by immunoSEQ multiplex PCR; TCRdb stores in-frame clones only, minus some. The sample yields approximately 440,000 clones, roughly nine tenths seen once. V shed 2 bases and J 6 bases; nucleotides not matched to a gene: 5. There are 16 residues in the CDR3. Germline V gives CDR1 SGHVS, CDR2 FNYEAQ. The study assigned cohorts using participant-reported clinical history. The receptor's source is a young woman who had recovered from COVID-19. The chain recombines TRBV7-6 with TRBJ2-1, with 12 bases aligning to TRBD2. The material sequenced was PBMCs or T cells enriched from blood (not recorded which). CDR3 sequence reads: CASSLSPGLAGNEQFF. The DNA of the CDR3 is TGTGCCAGCAGCTTATCTCCGGGACTAGCGGGCAATGAGCAGTTCTTC.